A selection of T cell receptor beta chains follows, all from one sample in a study of T cells in Graves' hyperthyroidism and ophthalmopathy. TCRdb reprocessed the multiplex PCR reads via MiXCR and lists one record per CDR3 protein. Of more than 500,000 distinct CDR3 sequences detected, roughly 46% appear once; the ten largest clones hold around 20%. Sequenced sample: peripheral blood or thyroid tissue (not recorded which). These receptor sequences come from an adult woman with Graves' disease, either hyperthyroidism or ophthalmopathy (not recorded which). The CDR3 runs from the conserved cysteine through the conserved F or W.

cdr3_length	v_call	j_call	cdr3_aa
14	TRBV2	TRBJ1-1	CASKRSGGGTEAFF
14	TRBV6-1	TRBJ1-1	CASSYDREDTEAFF
13	TRBV12-3/TRBV12-4	TRBJ2-7	CASSWDRPYEQYF
14	TRBV2	TRBJ1-4	CASSEGGRNEKLFF
14	TRBV15	TRBJ1-2	CATSRAGGFYGYTF
17	TRBV12-3/TRBV12-4	TRBJ1-1	CASSQDPWRFRDTEAFF
16	TRBV7-9	TRBJ2-7	CASSLALAGTHYEQYF
14	TRBV7-9	TRBJ2-5	CASSPGTGDQPQYF
13	TRBV10-3	TRBJ2-7	CAITGQGIDEQYF
12	TRBV10-3	TRBJ1-2	CATLGTGAGYTF
18	TRBV4-1	TRBJ1-2	CASSRPGQGYGWGYGYTF
16	TRBV6-5	TRBJ1-3	CASSRTTESSGNTIYF
14	TRBV20-1	TRBJ2-5	CSASTGTGGKTQYF
15	TRBV28	TRBJ1-2	CASSSGGGDNYGYTF
15	TRBV5-1	TRBJ2-5	CASSPRTGKVETQYF
16	TRBV20-1	TRBJ1-1	CSAHAGTGDGDTEAFF
12	TRBV29-1	TRBJ2-7	CSVSDRAYEQYF
15	TRBV5-1	TRBJ1-6	CASGLEGVHNSPLHF
12	TRBV7-2	TRBJ1-5	CASSLHNQPQHF
17	TRBV29-1	TRBJ2-7	CSVEGSSLRLFGYEQYF
15	TRBV2	TRBJ1-1	CASSHNSGTSSEAFF
12	TRBV7-2	TRBJ1-2	CASRNTWGGYTF
13	TRBV24-1	TRBJ1-3	CATSGSGGNTIYF
12	TRBV9	TRBJ1-6	CASSVFGPPLHF
14	TRBV20-1	TRBJ2-3	CSASVLANTDTQYF
16	TRBV4-2	TRBJ1-6	CASSQGSGGYNSPLHF
14	TRBV19	TRBJ2-6	CATLESPGANVLTF
14	TRBV28	TRBJ1-4	CASRLRGVNEKLFF
18	TRBV6-5	TRBJ2-7	CASSTIRPGTGKNYEQYF
14	TRBV11-2	TRBJ1-6	CASSLRDSSSPLHF
14	TRBV30	TRBJ1-1	CAWSSLTAAGEAFF
14	TRBV10-3	TRBJ1-6	CAIKETYYNSPLHF
16	TRBV29-1	TRBJ2-7	CSVASARAVRVYEQYF
13	TRBV10-3	TRBJ1-3	CAISDGQANTIYF
16	TRBV15	TRBJ2-2	CATSIGRGIYTGELFF